The rows below give T cell receptor beta chains drawn from one sample of a study of OX40 agonist ivuxolimab in advanced cancers. Clones were read by immunoSEQ multiplex PCR, and TCRdb kept only the in-frame ones, dropping some. The sample has 48,000 or so clones; 70% to 90% are singletons. The specimen comprised CD4+ or CD8+ T cells sorted from blood, sampled in a trial of the OX40 agonist ivuxolimab. Source of these receptors: an adult with an advanced solid tumor such as melanoma, head and neck, liver or kidney cancer. Each CDR3 is given with its conserved first and last residue. Fields, in order: J gene, V gene, CDR3 protein.

TRBJ2-5 TRBV10-2 CASKRGTEETQYF
TRBJ2-1 TRBV29-1 CSAGIGRGNEQFF
TRBJ2-1 TRBV13 CASKGLAGGQQFF
TRBJ2-3 TRBV7-8 CASSSRASYIGTQYF
TRBJ2-1 TRBV11-2 CASSPAGQGPYNEQFF
TRBJ2-6 TRBV28 CASSLPGSGANVLTF
TRBJ2-3 TRBV2 CASSNTGSTDTQYF
TRBJ2-7 TRBV10-3 CAISPEVPSYEQYF
TRBJ2-3 TRBV29-1 CSVEGTSGRTDTQYF
TRBJ2-7 TRBV5-4 CASSHGIGPRGYEQYF
TRBJ2-5 TRBV2 CASSEEGALGTQYF
TRBJ2-1 TRBV5-1 CASREGPRSYNEQFF
TRBJ2-7 TRBV7-8 CASSLKGWGYEQYF
TRBJ2-2 TRBV14 CASSPDSTNTGELFF
TRBJ2-7 TRBV7-9 CASSLNYEQYF
TRBJ2-1 TRBV23-1 CATHNEQFF
TRBJ1-2 TRBV5-1 CASRLSWANYGYTF
TRBJ1-1 TRBV18 CASSPLGTGGRGTEAFF
TRBJ2-5 TRBV7-3 CASSLGSQETQYF
TRBJ1-5 TRBV18 CASSPLQGSNQPQHF
TRBJ1-2 TRBV7-2 CASSPSGLVENYGYTF
TRBJ2-2 TRBV5-1 CASSPDTANTGELFF
TRBJ1-1 TRBV2 CASTSAGQNTEAFF
TRBJ2-1 TRBV28 CASSLVYNEQFF
TRBJ2-1 TRBV19 CASSTSGSSYNEQFF
TRBJ1-1 TRBV18 CASLPRDGSLRTEAFF
TRBJ2-7 TRBV27 CASSLWSSSEQYF
TRBJ2-1 TRBV28 CASSSPRQGPYNEQFF
TRBJ1-1 TRBV11-3 CASSLGRGGQGEAFF
TRBJ2-7 TRBV6-5 CASAGRSLLGQYF
TRBJ2-3 TRBV29-1 CSATSGSTDTQYF
TRBJ2-7 TRBV19 CASSSGQATYEQYF
TRBJ2-6 TRBV10-3 CATTRGVNGANVLTF
TRBJ1-3 TRBV6-1 CASSEAPGRNTIYF
TRBJ1-5 TRBV2 CASSEARHGNQPQHF
TRBJ2-7 TRBV28 CASNTPGTVGLEQYF
TRBJ1-5 TRBV6-6 CASSYARDSNQPQHF
TRBJ1-2 TRBV6-1 CASRPRPGWGYTF
TRBJ2-7 TRBV10-1 CASSESAGQIYEQYF
TRBJ2-7 TRBV20-1 CSASTVGKQYF
TRBJ2-3 TRBV15 CATSPGRSLYGTDTQYF
TRBJ1-1 TRBV28 CATVSVGYTEAFF
TRBJ1-4 TRBV5-1 CASSLDGFVEKLFF
TRBJ1-5 TRBV7-9 CASSPDGVQPQHF
TRBJ2-5 TRBV5-4 CASTSRGGMGLRETQYF
TRBJ1-4 TRBV28 CASSGGQGNEKLFF
TRBJ1-1 TRBV29-1 CSVESGVTEAFF
TRBJ2-1 TRBV6-5 CASSYSRQEGGEQFF
TRBJ1-6 TRBV5-1 CASTPRVDNSPLHF
TRBJ2-5 TRBV10-3 CAISKIGQGATETQYF
TRBJ1-5 TRBV5-1 CASREGSDHNQPQHF
TRBJ1-2 TRBV28 CASSDVYGYTF
TRBJ2-1 TRBV19 CASSNYRTSGNNEQFF